These 27 T cell receptor beta chains share one sample of origin, sequenced in a study of blood T cell repertoires in COVID-19. Assay used: immunoSEQ multiplex PCR; TCRdb lists only in-frame clones, some missing. The sample yields some 250,000 clones, about 86% seen once. The material sequenced was peripheral blood. These receptor sequences come from a man aged 35-49 years with active or convalescent COVID-19.

The chain couples TRBV10-1 to TRBJ2-7, with D possibly matching TRBD2 (5 bases). Looked up from germline, CDR1 is WNHNN and CDR2 is SYGVQD (reference sequence). The CDR3 has 12 amino acids. The V gene lost 0 bases and the J gene lost 5 bases, with 5 bases spanning the gap. The DNA of the CDR3 is TGCGCCAGCAGTGAGTCGGAGGACGAGCAGTACTTC. As protein: CASSESEDEQYF.

This rearrangement joins TRBV7-9 to TRBJ1-2, with D possibly matching TRBD1 (5 bases). The V gene's germline CDR1 is SEHNR and CDR2 FQNEAQ (reference sequence). Deletions cut 4 bases from V and 7 bases from J, with 10 bases between. CDR3 size: 12 residues. In nucleotides, the CDR3 is TGTGCCAGCAGCTCAGGGAATCGTGGCTACACCTTC. It specifies CASSSGNRGYTF.

This clone came up once. V usage is TRBV25-1 and J usage is TRBJ1-4, with 9 bases lining up with TRBD1. The germline gives CDR1 MGHDK, CDR2 SYGVNS. CDR3 length equals 18 residues. V dropped 6 bases and J dropped 3; count of bases not matched to a gene: 14. The CDR3 spells CASSSPPGTGPSNEKLFF. CDR3 coding DNA: TGTGCCAGCAGCTCCCCTCCCGGGACAGGGCCCTCTAATGAAAAACTGTTTTTT.

The chain links TRBV19 to TRBJ2-6; possibly TRBD1 for D (6 bases). The CDR3 has 17 amino acids. Germline loops: CDR1 LNHDA, CDR2 SQIVND (reference sequence). Trimming removed 6 bases at V and 0 bases at J, with 15 bases between. The CDR3 nucleotides are TGTGCCAGTAGCTTACAGGGTCTAGACTCTGGGGCCAACGTCCTGACTTTC. Its protein product is CASSLQGLDSGANVLTF.

The chain couples TRBV7-2 to TRBJ1-2; 7 nucleotides agree with TRBD1. The germline V gene has CDR1 SGHTA and CDR2 FQGNSA. Trimming removed 0 bases from V and 3 bases from J; junction bases left unmatched: 4. The CDR3 has 15 residues. The CDR3 loop is CASSLARQGDYGYTF. As DNA, the CDR3 is TGTGCCAGCAGCTTAGCCCGACAGGGTGACTATGGCTACACCTTC.

The chain couples TRBV6-5 to TRBJ1-3; D remains unclear. This CDR3 region has 15 residues. The germline V and J ends were trimmed by 3 bases and 4 bases, with 13 bases remaining between them. CDR1 is MNHEY and CDR2 is SVGAGI in the germline V gene. The CDR3 here is CASSYFGSRGNTIYF. The CDR3 DNA sequence: TGTGCCAGCAGTTATTTCGGGTCTCGGGGAAACACCATATATTTT.

V is TRBV5-5 and J is TRBJ1-5, with 7 bases matching TRBD1. Germline V gives CDR1 SGHKS, CDR2 YYEKEE (reference sequence). CDR3 size: 15 residues. V dropped 1 base and J dropped 7; count of bases not matched to a gene: 8. The CDR3 bases are TGTGCCAGCAGCTTGCGGGGACAGAATGGCCAGCCCCAGCATTTT. Translation gives CASSLRGQNGQPQHF.

The chain is built from TRBV4-3 and TRBJ2-1; perhaps TRBD1 as D (6 bases). Trimming removed 1 base at V and 8 bases at J, with 9 bases between. Germline values: CDR1 LGHNA, CDR2 YSLEER. The CDR3 length is 13 residues. Here the CDR3 DNA reads TGCGCCAGCAGCCAAGCCAGGGGACATGAGCAGTTCTTC. Protein sequence: CASSQARGHEQFF.

V and J are TRBV24-1 and TRBJ1-5; D is perhaps TRBD1 (5 bases). CDR3 size: 14 residues. The germline gives CDR1 KGHDR, CDR2 SFDVKD. V was trimmed by 7 bases and J by 6 bases, leaving 15 bases between them. CDR3 sequence: CATRFQGVGQPQHF. In DNA, the CDR3 is TGTGCCACCAGATTTCAGGGCGTTGGTCAGCCCCAGCATTTT.

This chain uses TRBV9 with TRBJ2-7; 11 bases map to TRBD1. Germline trimming cut 3 bases from V and 1 base from J; bases unmatched to any gene: 3. Germline values: CDR1 SGDLS, CDR2 YYNGEE. The CDR3 has 15 amino acids. The CDR3 protein is CASSAGQGVSYEQYF. The CDR3 DNA reads as TGTGCCAGCAGCGCGGGACAGGGGGTTTCCTACGAGCAGTACTTC.

This clone was counted between two and nine times. The chain carries TRBV11-3 and TRBJ2-1, with 12 bases matching TRBD2. The CDR3 covers 14 residues. Germline CDR1 and CDR2: SGHNT and YENEEA. V dropped 5 bases and J dropped 9; count of bases not matched to a gene: 5. CDR3 residues: CASSLQTSGGEQFF. The CDR3 DNA sequence: TGTGCCAGCAGCCTACAGACTAGCGGGGGTGAGCAGTTCTTC.

CDR3 in amino acids: CASSLWSGGTGNNEQFF. The DNA of the CDR3 is TGTGCCAGCAGTTTATGGTCGGGGGGGACAGGGAACAATGAGCAGTTCTTC. J is TRBJ2-1 and V is TRBV27, with D tentatively TRBD1 (9 bases). Germline V lookup: CDR1 MNHEY, CDR2 SMNVEV (reference sequence). With 1 base removed from V and 5 bases from J, the gap between germline ends came to 18 bases. CDR3 length: 17 residues.

The rearrangement links TRBV19 to TRBJ2-5; a weak D match, TRBD1 (6 bases). Germline values: CDR1 LNHDA, CDR2 SQIVND (reference sequence). This CDR3 is 12 amino acids long. Trimming pared 5 bases from V and 4 bases from J, leaving 8 bases between. CDR3 residues: CASSPRGETQYF. CDR3 coding DNA: TGTGCCAGTAGTCCCAGGGGAGAGACCCAGTACTTC.

The rearrangement uses TRBV2 and TRBJ2-2; 11 bases align to TRBD2. Germline CDR1 and CDR2: SNHLY and FYNNEI. The CDR3 totals 19 residues. The V segment lost 2 bases and the J segment 4 bases; nucleotides outside the gene matches: 12. For the CDR3, the DNA is TGTGCCAGCAGTGAAACCGGACTAGCGGGCCTTGTGGGCACCGGGGAGCTGTTTTTT. Protein product: CASSETGLAGLVGTGELFF.

The chain uses TRBV27 and TRBJ2-4; D is unresolved. Trimming left V 4 bases short and J 1 base short, with 8 bases between. CDR1 is MNHEY, CDR2 SMNVEV, per germline (reference sequence). CDR3 length: 14 residues. CDR3 amino acids: CASSWAMAKNIQYF. CDR3 DNA sequence: TGTGCCAGCAGTTGGGCCATGGCCAAAAACATTCAGTACTTC.

The rearrangement links TRBV24-1 to TRBJ1-1; D unresolved. Germline loops: CDR1 KGHDR, CDR2 SFDVKD. This CDR3 contains 14 residues. V lost 4 bases and J 0 bases, leaving 8 bases between the germline ends. CDR3 in amino acids: CATSEGRMNTEAFF. The DNA for the CDR3 is TGTGCCACCAGTGAAGGCAGGATGAACACTGAAGCTTTCTTT.

The chain joins TRBV12-3 or TRBV12-4 to TRBJ2-6, with a possible D match to TRBD1 (5 bases). The CDR3 runs 12 residues. The V gene lost 1 base and the J gene lost 18 bases, with 13 bases spanning the gap. The CDR3 sequence: CASSLGKGKATF. Written as DNA, the CDR3 is TGTGCCAGCAGTTTAGGGAAGGGGAAGGCGACTTTC.

V gene TRBV7-8 combines with J gene TRBJ1-2; 7 positions match TRBD1. CDR1 SGHVS and CDR2 FQNEAQ come from the germline V gene. The V and J ends lost 3 bases and 4 bases, in that order; junction bases with no gene match: 2. The CDR3 is made up of 13 amino acids. This CDR3 is CASSLGTVYGYTF. The CDR3 nucleotides read TGTGCCAGCAGCTTGGGGACAGTCTATGGCTACACCTTC.

This clone was counted only a few times. The gene calls are TRBV24-1 and TRBJ2-3; D is perhaps TRBD1 (5 bases). The CDR3 is 11 residues long. Germline CDR1 is KGHDR and CDR2 is SFDVKD. V lost 9 bases and J lost 4, with 7 bases in between. CDR3 amino acids: CATGRADTQYF. The DNA for the CDR3 is TGTGCCACCGGCAGGGCAGATACGCAGTATTTT.

This chain uses TRBV12-3 or TRBV12-4 with TRBJ1-6; D not certain. Trimming left V 5 bases short and J 4 bases short, with 6 bases between. The CDR3 extends over 13 amino acids. As DNA, the CDR3 is TGTGCCAGCAGTCCGGGGTATAATTCACCCCTCCACTTT. Translation gives CASSPGYNSPLHF.

In this sample, this clone turned up once. The J gene is TRBJ2-2, the V gene TRBV19; TRBD1 might be the D (6 bases). The CDR3 spans 14 residues. Germline CDR1 and CDR2: LNHDA and SQIVND (reference sequence). Trimming took off 8 bases at V and 0 bases at J, with 10 bases between the two ends. The CDR3 DNA reads as TGTGCCAGTTCCGGGACACCGAACACCGGGGAGCTGTTTTTT. This gives the protein CASSGTPNTGELFF.

The table lists this clone with a few counts. The rearrangement uses TRBV6-5 and TRBJ2-7, with a possible D match to TRBD2 (5 bases). The length of the CDR3 is 13 residues. V was pared by 0 bases and J by 5 bases, with 8 bases between. The germline CDR1 and CDR2 sequences are MNHEY and SVGAGI. As DNA, the CDR3 is TGTGCCAGCAGTTACTCGAGGGAGAACGAGCAGTACTTC. Residues: CASSYSRENEQYF.

V gene TRBV18 combines with J gene TRBJ1-1; a possible D gene is TRBD1 (6 bases). V was trimmed by 0 bases and J by 0 bases, leaving 11 bases between them. The V gene's germline CDR1 is KGHSH and CDR2 LQKENI. This CDR3 region has 16 residues. Here the CDR3 reads CASSPPSGAMNTEAFF. The CDR3 nucleotides are TGTGCCAGCTCACCACCGTCAGGGGCTATGAACACTGAAGCTTTCTTT.

This chain links TRBV6-4 with TRBJ1-1; TRBD1 is a possible D gene (5 bases). The CDR3 length is 14 residues. With 0 bases removed from V and 4 bases from J, the gap between germline ends came to 9 bases. Germline CDR1 reads MRHNA; CDR2 reads SNTAGT. The CDR3 region is CASSDSAGGTEAFF. The CDR3 DNA is TGTGCCAGCAGTGACTCTGCCGGGGGCACTGAAGCTTTCTTT.

This chain links TRBV29-1 with TRBJ2-1, with 9 positions matching TRBD2. CDR3 length equals 14 residues. CDR1 is SQVTM, CDR2 ANQGSEA, per germline. V lost 7 bases to trimming and J lost 5 bases; unmatched junction nucleotides: 9. Written as DNA, the CDR3 is TGCAGCGGGTTAGCGGGAGTAATAAACAATGAGCAGTTCTTC. It is translated as CSGLAGVINNEQFF.

J is TRBJ1-2 and V is TRBV19, with D unresolved. Germline V gene data show CDR1 as LNHDA and CDR2 as SQIVND (reference sequence). The V end was cut by 5 bases, the J end by 4 bases, with 8 bases between. CDR3 length: 12 amino acids. CDR3: CASSRVTYGYTF. The CDR3 DNA reads as TGTGCCAGTAGTCGGGTAACCTATGGCTACACCTTC.

The table lists this clone with a few counts. The chain links TRBV15 to TRBJ2-5; no definite D call. The germline V gene has CDR1 LNHNV and CDR2 YYDKDF (reference sequence). This CDR3 has 13 residues. With 6 bases removed from V and 2 bases from J, the gap between germline ends came to 10 bases. In DNA, the CDR3 is TGTGCCACCAGAGACGGGTTACAAGAGACCCAGTACTTC. This translates into CATRDGLQETQYF. The full variable domain, its missing parts supplied by reference TRBV15 and TRBJ2-5, is DAMVIQNPRYQVTQFGKPVTLSCSQTLNHNVMYWYQQKSSQAPKLLFHYYDKDFNNEADTPDNFQSRRPNTSFCFLDIRSPGLGDTAMYLCATRDGLQETQYFGPGTRLLVL.